The T cell receptor (beta chain) described here comes from a study of OX40 agonist ivuxolimab in advanced cancers. The wider study: Patients received intravenous ivuxolimab every 2 weeks at 0.01 to 10 mg/kg. People who had prior anti-PD-1, anti-PD-L1 or anti-CTLA-4 therapy could take part, and under 45% had some. Study-level results: CD4+ and CD8+ blood T cells expanded clonally by week 6 at 0.1 to 3.0 mg/kg. Among T cells, CD8+ cells averaged more expanded clones than CD4+ cells.

Data came from immunoSEQ multiplex PCR; TCRdb stores just in-frame clones and leaves some out. The sample comprises around 70,000 clones, around 86% of which are singletons, and 6.5% to 7.5% rests with the top ten. This clone occurred once. Its specificity is unknown. The clonotype was recovered from an adult with an advanced solid tumor such as melanoma, head and neck, liver or kidney cancer. The sample consisted of CD4+ or CD8+ T cells sorted from blood, taken in a trial of the OX40 agonist ivuxolimab.

As DNA, the CDR3 is TGTGCCAGCAGCTTGGTTTTTTCTGGGGCCAACGTCCTGACTTTC. Translating gives CASSLVFSGANVLTF. This rearrangement joins TRBV11-2 to TRBJ2-6; D ambiguous. CDR3 length: 15 amino acids. V lost 3 bases and J lost 1, with 7 bases in between. Germline values: CDR1 SGHAT, CDR2 FQNNGV.